This T cell receptor (beta chain) was sequenced during a study of neurological immune-mediated disorders. Synthesis of cDNA used 5'RACE (with 10-nucleotide random UMIs). Over 160 million TCR-beta sequences from 15-18 subjects were obtained in each sequencing run. TCRdb ran MiXCR on the 5' RACE reads and lists one entry per CDR3 protein. Among 55,000 to 80,000 distinct CDR3 sequences listed, roughly an eighth were seen once. The germline CDR1 and CDR2 sequences are SGHNT and YENEEA. V lost 1 base and J lost 6, with 7 bases in between. This CDR3 spans 13 amino acids. Overall study findings and caveats: The level of TCR clonal expansion was highest in patients with HTLV-1-associated myelopathy and lowest in multiple sclerosis, where it fell below the level seen in healthy controls.

Concerning this clonotype itself: Its cognate antigen is unknown.

Time point in this sample: longitudinal time-point 1 (baseline). This chain connects TRBV11-3 to TRBJ2-1; D perhaps matches TRBD2 (6 bases). Material for sequencing was PBMCs. The TCR originated in a female donor with HTLV-1-associated myelopathy (HAM/TSP). The CDR3 sequence is CASSLGTTNEQFF. The CDR3 DNA is TGTGCCAGCAGCTTAGGGACTACCAATGAGCAGTTCTTC.